This T cell receptor (beta chain) was obtained from a study of blood T cell repertoires in COVID-19. The CDR3 runs to 14 residues. V shed 6 bases and J 4 bases; nucleotides not matched to a gene: 5. In germline, CDR1 is SGHVS, CDR2 FNYEAQ. The repertoire was sequenced with immunoSEQ multiplex PCR; TCRdb's copy has only in-frame clones and lacks some. Of around 300,000 clones in the sample, roughly 87% are singletons; the top ten hold 1%. The receptor was isolated from a woman aged 30 to 39 who had recovered from COVID-19. Specimen: PBMCs or T cells enriched from blood (not recorded which). V usage is TRBV7-6 and J usage is TRBJ2-5; 10 bases fit TRBD2. DNA for the CDR3: TGTGCCAGCAGACTAGCGGGAAGGGCAGAGACCCAGTACTTC. Translation: CASRLAGRAETQYF.